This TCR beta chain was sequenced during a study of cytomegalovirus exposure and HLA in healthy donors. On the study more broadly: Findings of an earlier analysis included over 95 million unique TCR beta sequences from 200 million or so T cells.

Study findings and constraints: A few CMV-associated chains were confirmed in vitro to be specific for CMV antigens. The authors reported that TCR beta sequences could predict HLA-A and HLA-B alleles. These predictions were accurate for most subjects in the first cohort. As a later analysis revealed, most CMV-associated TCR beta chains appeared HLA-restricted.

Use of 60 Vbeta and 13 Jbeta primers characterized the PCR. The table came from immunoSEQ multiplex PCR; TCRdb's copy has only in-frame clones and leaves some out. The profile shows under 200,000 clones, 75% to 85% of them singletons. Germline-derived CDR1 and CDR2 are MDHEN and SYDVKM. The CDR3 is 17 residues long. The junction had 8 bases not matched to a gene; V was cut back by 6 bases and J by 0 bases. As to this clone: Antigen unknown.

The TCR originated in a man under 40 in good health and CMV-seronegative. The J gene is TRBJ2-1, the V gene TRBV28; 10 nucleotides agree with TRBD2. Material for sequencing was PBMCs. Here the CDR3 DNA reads TGTGCCAGCAGGATACTGCTAGCGGGGGACTCCTACAATGAGCAGTTCTTC. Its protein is CASRILLAGDSYNEQFF.